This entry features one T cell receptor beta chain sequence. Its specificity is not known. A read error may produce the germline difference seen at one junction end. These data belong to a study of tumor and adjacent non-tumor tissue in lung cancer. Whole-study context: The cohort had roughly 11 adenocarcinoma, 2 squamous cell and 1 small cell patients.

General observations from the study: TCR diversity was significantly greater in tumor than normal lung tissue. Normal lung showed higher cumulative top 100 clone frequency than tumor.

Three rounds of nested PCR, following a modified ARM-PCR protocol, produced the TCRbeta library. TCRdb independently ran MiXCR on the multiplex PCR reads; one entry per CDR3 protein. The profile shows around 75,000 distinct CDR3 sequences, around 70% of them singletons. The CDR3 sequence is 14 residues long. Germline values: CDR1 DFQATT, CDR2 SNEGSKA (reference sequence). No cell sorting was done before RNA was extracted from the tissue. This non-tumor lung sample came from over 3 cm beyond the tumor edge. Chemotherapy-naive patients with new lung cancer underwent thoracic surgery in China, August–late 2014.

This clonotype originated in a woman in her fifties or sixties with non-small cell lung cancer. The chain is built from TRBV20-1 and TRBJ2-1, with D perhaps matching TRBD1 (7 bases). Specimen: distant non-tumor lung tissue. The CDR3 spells CSPRGPRGENEQFF. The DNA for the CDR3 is TGCAGTCCTAGAGGGCCCAGGGGGGAAAATGAACAGTTCTTC.